This TCR beta chain was recovered during a study of blood T cell repertoires in COVID-19. Study-level information: Samples taken during acute and convalescent COVID-19 were collected in the United States, Italy and Spain.

Method: immunoSEQ multiplex PCR; TCRdb's copy keeps in-frame clones and lacks some. The sample has about 220,000 clones, 75% to 85% seen once. CDR3 size: 16 residues. Germline-derived CDR1 and CDR2 are LGHDT and YNNKEL (reference sequence). Trimming took 1 base from V and 0 from J, leaving 11 bases between them. The source material was peripheral blood. This TCR came from a woman aged 70-85 years with COVID-19, enrolled during active disease. V is TRBV3-1 (or the pseudogene TRBV3-2) and J is TRBJ2-3; D unclear. As DNA, the CDR3 is TGTGCCAGCAGCCAAGGGCGCGCGGTTAGCACAGATACGCAGTATTTT. This sequence encodes CASSQGRAVSTDTQYF.